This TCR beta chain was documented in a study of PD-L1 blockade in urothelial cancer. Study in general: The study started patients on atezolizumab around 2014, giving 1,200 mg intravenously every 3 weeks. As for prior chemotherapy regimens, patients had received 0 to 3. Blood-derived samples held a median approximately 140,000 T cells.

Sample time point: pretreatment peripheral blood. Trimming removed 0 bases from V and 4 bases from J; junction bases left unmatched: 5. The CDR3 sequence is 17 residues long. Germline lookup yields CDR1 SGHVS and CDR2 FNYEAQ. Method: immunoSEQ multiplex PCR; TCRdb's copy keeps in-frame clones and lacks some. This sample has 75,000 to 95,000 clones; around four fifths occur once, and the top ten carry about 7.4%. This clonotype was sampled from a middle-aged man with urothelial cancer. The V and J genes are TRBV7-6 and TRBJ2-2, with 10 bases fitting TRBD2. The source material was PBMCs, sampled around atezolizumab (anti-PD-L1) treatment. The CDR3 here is CASSLALAGDPTGELFF. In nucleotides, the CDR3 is TGTGCCAGCAGCTTAGCGCTAGCGGGAGACCCCACCGGGGAGCTGTTTTTT.